The clone carrying this T cell receptor (beta chain) has ten or more counts. Its specificity is unknown. Researchers made TCR cDNA using 5'RACE template switching, and this step added a universal primer site and UMIs. TCRdb called the 5' RACE reads again in MiXCR, with one record for every CDR3 protein. The repertoire holds around 72,000 distinct CDR3 sequences, more than 5.5% seen once, with approximately 30% in the top ten. The sample originates from a study of T cells after yellow fever vaccination. General observations from the study: The secondary response showed a weaker magnitude and a faster peak, day 5 versus 15. Only a minor proportion of clonotypes was detected across both CD4 and CD8 compartments. Once the booster was given, most primary-vaccination clones reappeared, at about 95% for CD4 and roughly 85% for CD8.

The CDR3 contains 18 residues. Germline values: CDR1 SGHAT, CDR2 FQDESV (reference sequence). Trimming removed 6 bases from V and 2 bases from J; junction bases left unmatched: 13. The source of this sequence is a man between 18 and 29 years old who received the YFV17D yellow fever vaccine. The chain uses TRBV11-1 and TRBJ2-2, with TRBD1 matching 9 bases. The sample here was CD8+ T cells sorted from PBMCs, taken roughly 10 days after the first yellow fever vaccination. CDR3 nucleotides: TGTGCCAGCAGTCCCCCCCCGGGACAGGGAGATAACACCGGGGAGCTGTTTTTT. It codes for CASSPPPGQGDNTGELFF.